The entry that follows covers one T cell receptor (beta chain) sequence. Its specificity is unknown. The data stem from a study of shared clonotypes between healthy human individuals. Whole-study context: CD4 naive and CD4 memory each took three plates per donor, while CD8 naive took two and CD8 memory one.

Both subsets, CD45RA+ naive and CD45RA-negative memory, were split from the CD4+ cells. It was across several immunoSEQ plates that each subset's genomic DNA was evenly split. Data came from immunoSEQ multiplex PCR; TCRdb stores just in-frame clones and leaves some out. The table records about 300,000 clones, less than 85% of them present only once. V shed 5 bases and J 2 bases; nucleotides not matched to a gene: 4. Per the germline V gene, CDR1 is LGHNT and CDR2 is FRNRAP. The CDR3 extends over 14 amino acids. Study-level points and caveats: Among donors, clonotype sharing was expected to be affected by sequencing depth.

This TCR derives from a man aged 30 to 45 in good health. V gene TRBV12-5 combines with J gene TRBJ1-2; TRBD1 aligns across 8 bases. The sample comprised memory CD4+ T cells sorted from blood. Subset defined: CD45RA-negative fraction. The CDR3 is CASGEGTGNYGYTF. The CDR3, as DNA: TGTGCTAGTGGTGAGGGGACAGGAAACTATGGCTACACCTTC.